The source of this T cell receptor beta chain is a study of somatic mutations in cytotoxic T cells in rheumatoid arthritis. Clones were read by immunoSEQ multiplex PCR, and TCRdb kept only the in-frame ones, dropping some. The sample has about 10,000 clones, roughly 90% seen once. Trimming stripped 6 bases from V and 7 bases from J, with 19 bases between. Germline lookup yields CDR1 MDHEN and CDR2 SYDVKM. The CDR3 consists of 16 residues. This chain connects TRBV28 to TRBJ1-6; D gene unclear. This sequence originates from a woman younger than 35 with rheumatoid arthritis. The sample was CD4+ T cells sorted from blood. In nucleotides, the CDR3 is TGTGCCAGCAGCTCGACTTTAAAAGTGGCGAATTCACCCCTCCACTTT. This translates into CASSSTLKVANSPLHF.